This T cell receptor (beta chain) derives from a study of T-cell reconstitution after alpha-beta-depleted transplantation in children. Study conclusions and caveats: Several hundred graft clones that had expanded were reportedly the source of alpha-beta T cells about two months after transplant.

Per the germline V gene, CDR1 is WSHSY and CDR2 is SAAADI. CDR3 length: 14 amino acids. V dropped 8 bases and J dropped 2 bases, with 16 bases sitting between them. Unique molecular identifiers were used to barcode this TCRbeta library. In TCRdb, the PCR reads were re-called with MiXCR into one record per CDR3 protein. The table shows 250,000 to 400,000 distinct CDR3 sequences, with over 20% occurring only once. The table lists this clonotype with a few counts. Its antigen remains unknown. This chain links TRBV10-2 with TRBJ2-7; D is unclear. This TCR was recovered from a male patient younger than 18 who had a stem cell transplant for acute lymphoblastic leukemia, so the T cells may come from the graft donor. The material sequenced was PBMCs, mostly from graft donor cells, taken 180 days after TCRalphabeta/CD19-depleted stem cell transplant. The DNA of the CDR3 is TGCGCCAGCCATGGACGAACCTCCCCCTACGAGCAGTACTTC. This sequence encodes CASHGRTSPYEQYF.